The 9 T cell receptor beta chains in this list originate from one sample, sequenced in a study of T cell responses to AZD1222 COVID-19 vaccine. Measured with immunoSEQ multiplex PCR; TCRdb has only the in-frame clones, and not every one. Of under 70,000 clones in the sample, 80% to 90% are singletons; the top ten hold around 15%. The sample consisted of peripheral blood, taken on day 0 of AZD1222 vaccination. The source is an adult in good health.

This clone was seen only once. Other DNA sequences in this specimen translate into the identical CDR3. The CDR3 nucleotides are TGTGCCAGCAGCTTGGCGGGAGGTCGGAATGAGCAGTTCTTC. Its translation: CASSLAGGRNEQFF. The chain recombines TRBV5-4 with TRBJ2-1; 7 bases align to TRBD2. The CDR3 runs to 14 residues. Germline loops: CDR1 SGHNT, CDR2 YYREEE (reference sequence). V lost 0 bases, J lost 7 bases, and 4 bases stayed unmatched.

The gene calls are TRBV19 and TRBJ1-6; D unresolved. Trimming stripped 8 bases from V and 7 bases from J, with 12 bases between. The CDR3 loop spans 13 amino acids. Germline assignment: CDR1 LNHDA and CDR2 SQIVND (reference sequence). The CDR3 sequence is CASSISGNSPLHF. The CDR3 DNA follows: TGTGCCAGTTCTATATCAGGAAATTCACCCCTCCACTTT.

The V and J genes are TRBV11-3 and TRBJ2-3; D gene ambiguous. This CDR3 spans 14 amino acids. Germline lookup yields CDR1 SGHNT and CDR2 YENEEA. Trimming cost V 3 bases and J 0 bases, with 7 bases left between them. The CDR3 DNA is TGTGCCAGCAGCTTCGGCAGTAGCACAGATACGCAGTATTTT. Its protein product is CASSFGSSTDTQYF.

The chain recombines TRBV12-3 or TRBV12-4 with TRBJ1-1; no firm D call. This CDR3 is 11 amino acids long. Trimming took 7 bases from V and 1 from J, leaving 4 bases between them. The CDR3 spells CASNRNTEAFF. DNA for the CDR3: TGTGCCAGCAACCGGAACACTGAAGCTTTCTTT.

This chain joins TRBV19 and TRBJ1-2; a weak D match, TRBD1 (6 bases). The CDR3 contains 13 residues. Germline V lookup: CDR1 LNHDA, CDR2 SQIVND (reference sequence). Trimming stripped 5 bases from V and 6 bases from J, with 13 bases between. Here the CDR3 reads CASSVTGSDGYTF. CDR3 DNA sequence: TGTGCCAGTAGTGTGACAGGTTCTGATGGCTACACCTTC.

J is TRBJ1-1 and V is TRBV2; D remains unclear. This CDR3 contains 15 residues. The V end lost 2 bases, the J end lost 0 bases, and 10 bases lay between the germline ends. Germline values: CDR1 SNHLY, CDR2 FYNNEI. The CDR3 bases are TGTGCCAGCAGTGAAACAAGAGCTGTGAACACTGAAGCTTTCTTT. Protein: CASSETRAVNTEAFF.

This clone was counted once. The rearrangement uses TRBV7-9 and TRBJ2-7; D remains unclear. The V end lost 5 bases, the J end lost 4 bases, and 9 bases lay between the germline ends. CDR1 and CDR2 (germline): SEHNR, FQNEAQ (reference sequence). The CDR3 is made up of 12 amino acids. This chain's CDR3 is CASSETDYEQYF. The CDR3 DNA reads TGTGCCAGCAGCGAAACCGATTACGAGCAGTACTTC.

The chain combines TRBV4-1 with TRBJ1-2; tentatively, D is TRBD1 (5 bases). Trimming left V 0 bases short and J 8 bases short, with 19 bases between. The germline V gene has CDR1 MGHRA and CDR2 YSYEKL. CDR3 length: 16 amino acids. DNA of the CDR3: TGCGCCAGCAGCCAAGATAGAGGGGCAAACGTGGGAGGCTACACCTTC. This encodes CASSQDRGANVGGYTF.

The chain links TRBV6-6 to TRBJ1-4; TRBD1 matches at 7 bases. CDR1 is MNHNY and CDR2 is SVGAGI in the germline V gene (reference sequence). Trimming removed 5 bases from V and 3 bases from J; junction bases left unmatched: 12. The CDR3 is 17 residues long. The CDR3 protein is CASSRDRFGLSNEKLFF. The CDR3, as DNA: TGTGCCAGCAGTCGGGACAGATTCGGTCTTTCTAATGAAAAACTGTTTTTT.